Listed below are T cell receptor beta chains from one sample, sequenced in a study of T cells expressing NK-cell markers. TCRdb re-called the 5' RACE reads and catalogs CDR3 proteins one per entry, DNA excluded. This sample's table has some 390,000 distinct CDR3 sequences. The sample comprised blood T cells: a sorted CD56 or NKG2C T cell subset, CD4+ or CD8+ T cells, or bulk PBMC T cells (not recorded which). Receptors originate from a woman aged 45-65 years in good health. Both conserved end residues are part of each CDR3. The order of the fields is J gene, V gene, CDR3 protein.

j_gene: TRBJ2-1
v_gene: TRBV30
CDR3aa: CAYKTSGEYNEQFF

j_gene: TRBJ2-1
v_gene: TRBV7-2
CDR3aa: CASSLSGRAGDEQFF

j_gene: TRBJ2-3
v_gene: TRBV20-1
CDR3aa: CSARDGRSGSADTQYF

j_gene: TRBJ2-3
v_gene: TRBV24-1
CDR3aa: CATSETGTGSYF

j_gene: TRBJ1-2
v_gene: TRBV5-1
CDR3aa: CASSLTGPWGYTF

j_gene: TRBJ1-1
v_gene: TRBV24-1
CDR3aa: CATSSGTWNTEAFF

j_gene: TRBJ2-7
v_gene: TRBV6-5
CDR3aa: CASGQGGGYEQYF

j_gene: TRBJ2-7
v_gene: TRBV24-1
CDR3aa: CATSDWGQGRQYF

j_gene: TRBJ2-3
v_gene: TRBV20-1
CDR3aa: CSASRGDGPTDTQYF

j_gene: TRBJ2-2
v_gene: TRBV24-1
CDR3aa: CATSWTANTGELFF

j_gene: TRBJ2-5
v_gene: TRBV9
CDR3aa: CASSPGRLAPETQYF

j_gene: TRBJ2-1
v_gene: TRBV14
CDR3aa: CASSQGASGSRNEQFF

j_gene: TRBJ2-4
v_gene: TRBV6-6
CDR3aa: CASSGRAIYIQYF

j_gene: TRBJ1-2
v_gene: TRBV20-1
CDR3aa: CSASYHLGYGYTF

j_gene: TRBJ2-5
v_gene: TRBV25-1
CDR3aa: CASKGLETQYF

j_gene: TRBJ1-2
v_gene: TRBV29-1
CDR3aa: CSAQAQGSGYGYTF

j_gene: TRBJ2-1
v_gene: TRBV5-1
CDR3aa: CATRVSSYNEQFF

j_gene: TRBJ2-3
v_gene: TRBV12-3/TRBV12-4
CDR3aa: CASSLGQGVTDTQYF

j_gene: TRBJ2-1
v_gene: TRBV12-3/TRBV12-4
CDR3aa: CASSLKLAGGGEQFF

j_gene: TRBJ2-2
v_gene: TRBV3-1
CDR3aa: CASSQTSGMNTGELFF

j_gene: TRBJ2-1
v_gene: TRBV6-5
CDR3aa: CASSYLQLSSYNEQFF

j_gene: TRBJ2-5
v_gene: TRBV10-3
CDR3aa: CAISGSGETQYF

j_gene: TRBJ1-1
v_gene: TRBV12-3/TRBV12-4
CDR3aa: CASSERQGTNTEAFF

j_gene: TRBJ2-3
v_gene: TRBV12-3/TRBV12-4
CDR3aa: CASSRIWTGEQDWDTQYF

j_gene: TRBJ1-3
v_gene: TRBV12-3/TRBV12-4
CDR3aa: CASSLKRGNTIYF

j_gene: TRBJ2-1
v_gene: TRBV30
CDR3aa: CAWRNSYEQFF

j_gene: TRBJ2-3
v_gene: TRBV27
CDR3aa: CASSQPGLAGGSADTQYF

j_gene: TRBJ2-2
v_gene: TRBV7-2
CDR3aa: CASSFSPRTSGTNTGELFF

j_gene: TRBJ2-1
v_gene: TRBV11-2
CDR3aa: CASSLRETSYNEQFF

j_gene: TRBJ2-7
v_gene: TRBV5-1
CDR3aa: CASRRGLAAEGLEQYF

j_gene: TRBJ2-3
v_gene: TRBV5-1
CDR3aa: CASTPGGGDTQYF

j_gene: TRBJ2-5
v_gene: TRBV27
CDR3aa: CASSSQRLAGGETQYF

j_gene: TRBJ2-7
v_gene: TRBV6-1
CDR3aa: CASSEYGGSYEQYF

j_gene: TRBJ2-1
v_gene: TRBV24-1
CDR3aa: CATSDPSGSSYNEQFF

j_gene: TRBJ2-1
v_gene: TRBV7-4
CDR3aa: CASSHVVGCWREAYNEQFF

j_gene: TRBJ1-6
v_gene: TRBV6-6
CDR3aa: CASSESDNSPLHF

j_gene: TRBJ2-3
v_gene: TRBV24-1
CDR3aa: CATSVGTVEADTQYF

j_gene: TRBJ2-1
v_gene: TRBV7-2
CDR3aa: CASSTRLGDNNEQFF

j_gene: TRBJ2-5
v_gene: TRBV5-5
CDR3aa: CASSSTGREETQYF

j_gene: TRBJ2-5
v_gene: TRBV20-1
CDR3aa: CSFEADGETQYF

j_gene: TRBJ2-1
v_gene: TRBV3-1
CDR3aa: CASSPTRQGTSGRATEQFF

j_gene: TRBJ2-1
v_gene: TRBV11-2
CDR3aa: CASSLASGSTDEQFF

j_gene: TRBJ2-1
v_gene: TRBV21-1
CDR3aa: CASSKVGSAGASNEQFF

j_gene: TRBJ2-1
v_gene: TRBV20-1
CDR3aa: CSARVPGLDYNEQFF

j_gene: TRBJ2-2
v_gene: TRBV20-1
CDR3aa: CSARGLLSGRVNTGELFF

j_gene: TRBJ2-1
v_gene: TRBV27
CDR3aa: CASSLPQGPNSYNEQFF

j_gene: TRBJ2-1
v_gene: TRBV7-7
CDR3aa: CASSFGTHNEQFF

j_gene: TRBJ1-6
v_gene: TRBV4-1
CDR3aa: CASSQEGRSGLLHF

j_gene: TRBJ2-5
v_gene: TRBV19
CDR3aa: CASRGGGSTETQYF